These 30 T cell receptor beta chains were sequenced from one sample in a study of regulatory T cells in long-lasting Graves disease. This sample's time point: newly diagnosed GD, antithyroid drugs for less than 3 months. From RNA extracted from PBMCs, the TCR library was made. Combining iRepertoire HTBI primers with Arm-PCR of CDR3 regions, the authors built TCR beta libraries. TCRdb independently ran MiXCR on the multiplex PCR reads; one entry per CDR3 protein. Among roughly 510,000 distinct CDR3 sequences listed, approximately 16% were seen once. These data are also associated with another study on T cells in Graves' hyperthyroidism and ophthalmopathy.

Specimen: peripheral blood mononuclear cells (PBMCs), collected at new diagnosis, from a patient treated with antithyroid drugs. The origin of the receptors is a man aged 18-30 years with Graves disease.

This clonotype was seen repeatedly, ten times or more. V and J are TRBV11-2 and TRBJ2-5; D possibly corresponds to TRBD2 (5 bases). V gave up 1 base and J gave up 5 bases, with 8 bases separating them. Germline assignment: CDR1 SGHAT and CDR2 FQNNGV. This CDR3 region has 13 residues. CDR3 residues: CASSLVRRETQYF. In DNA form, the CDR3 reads TGTGCCAGCAGCTTAGTGCGGAGGGAGACCCAGTACTTC. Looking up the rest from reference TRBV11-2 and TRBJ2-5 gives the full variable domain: EAGVAQSPRYKIIEKRQSVAFWCNPISGHATLYWYQQILGQGPKLLIQFQNNGVVDDSQLPKDRFSAERLKGVDSTLKIQPAKLEDSAVYLCASSLVRRETQYFGPGTRLLVL.

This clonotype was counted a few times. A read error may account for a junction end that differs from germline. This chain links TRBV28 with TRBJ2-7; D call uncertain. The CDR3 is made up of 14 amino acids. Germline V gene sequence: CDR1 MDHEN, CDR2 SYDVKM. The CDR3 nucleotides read TGTGTCAGCAGCTCACCTACACCTCCCTACGAGCAGTACTTC. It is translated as CVSSSPTPPYEQYF.

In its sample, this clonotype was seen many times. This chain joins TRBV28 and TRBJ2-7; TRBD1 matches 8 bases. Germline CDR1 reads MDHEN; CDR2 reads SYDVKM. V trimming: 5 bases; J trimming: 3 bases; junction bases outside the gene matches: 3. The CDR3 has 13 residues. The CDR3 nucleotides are TGTGCCAGCAGTGGGGACAGGTTCTACGAGCAGTACTTC. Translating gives CASSGDRFYEQYF.

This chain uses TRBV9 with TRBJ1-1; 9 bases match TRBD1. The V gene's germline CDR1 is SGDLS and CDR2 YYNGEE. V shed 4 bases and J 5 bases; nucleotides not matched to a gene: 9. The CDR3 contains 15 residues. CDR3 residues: CASSTRQGQGTEAFF. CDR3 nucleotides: TGTGCCAGCAGCACCAGGCAGGGACAGGGAACTGAAGCTTTCTTT.

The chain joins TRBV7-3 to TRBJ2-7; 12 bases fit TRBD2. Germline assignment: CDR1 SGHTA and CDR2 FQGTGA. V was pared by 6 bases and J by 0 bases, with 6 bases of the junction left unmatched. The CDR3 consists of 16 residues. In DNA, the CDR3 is TGTGCCAGCAGTTCTACTAGCGGGAGGAGCTCCTACGAGCAGTACTTC. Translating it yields CASSSTSGRSSYEQYF.

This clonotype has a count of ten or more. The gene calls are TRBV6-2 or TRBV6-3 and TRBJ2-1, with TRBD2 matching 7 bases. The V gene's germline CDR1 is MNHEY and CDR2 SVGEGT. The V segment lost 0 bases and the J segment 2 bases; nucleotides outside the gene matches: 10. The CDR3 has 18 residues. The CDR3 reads CASSYSRGGGSAYNEQFF. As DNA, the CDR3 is TGTGCCAGCAGTTACTCGAGGGGTGGCGGGAGTGCCTACAATGAGCAGTTCTTC.

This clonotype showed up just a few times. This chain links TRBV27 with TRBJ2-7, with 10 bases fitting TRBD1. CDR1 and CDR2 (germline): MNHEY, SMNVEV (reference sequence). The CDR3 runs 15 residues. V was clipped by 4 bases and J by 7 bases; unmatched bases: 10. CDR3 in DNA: TGTGCCAGCAGTTCCCCGGGACAGGGGACGGAAGAGCAGTACTTC. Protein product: CASSSPGQGTEEQYF.

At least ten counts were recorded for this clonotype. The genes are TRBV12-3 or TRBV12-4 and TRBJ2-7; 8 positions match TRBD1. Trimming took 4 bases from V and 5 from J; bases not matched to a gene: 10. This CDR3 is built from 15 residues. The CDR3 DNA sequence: TGTGCCAGCAGTTGGCCAGGGGGCGGCCTCCACGAGCAGTACTTC. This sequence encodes CASSWPGGGLHEQYF.

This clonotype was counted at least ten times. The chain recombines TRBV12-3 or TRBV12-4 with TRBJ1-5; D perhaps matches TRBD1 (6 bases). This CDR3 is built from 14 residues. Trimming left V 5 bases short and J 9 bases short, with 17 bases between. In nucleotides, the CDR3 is TGTGCCAGCAGTCACAGACAGGCTGGGGGGCCCCAGCATTTT. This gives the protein CASSHRQAGGPQHF.

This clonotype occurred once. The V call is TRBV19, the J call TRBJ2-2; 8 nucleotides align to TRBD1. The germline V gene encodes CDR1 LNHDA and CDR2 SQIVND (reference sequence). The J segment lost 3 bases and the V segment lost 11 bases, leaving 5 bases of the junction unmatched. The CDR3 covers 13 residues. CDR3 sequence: CAGQTGDTGELFF. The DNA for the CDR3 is TGTGCCGGACAGACAGGGGACACCGGGGAGCTGTTTTTT.

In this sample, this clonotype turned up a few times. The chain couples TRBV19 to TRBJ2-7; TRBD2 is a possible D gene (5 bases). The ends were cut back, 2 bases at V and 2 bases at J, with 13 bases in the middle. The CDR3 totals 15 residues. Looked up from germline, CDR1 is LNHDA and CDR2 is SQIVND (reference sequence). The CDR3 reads CASSISSRPPYEQYF. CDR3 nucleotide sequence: TGTGCCAGTAGTATATCTAGCCGACCGCCCTACGAGCAGTACTTC.

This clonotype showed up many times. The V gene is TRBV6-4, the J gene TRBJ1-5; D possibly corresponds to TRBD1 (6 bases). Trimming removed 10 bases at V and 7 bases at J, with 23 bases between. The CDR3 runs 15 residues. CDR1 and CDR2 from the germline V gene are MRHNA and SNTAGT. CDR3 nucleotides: TGTGCCATCCACCCGGGACTCTACGACAGGCAGCCCCAGCATTTT. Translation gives CAIHPGLYDRQPQHF.

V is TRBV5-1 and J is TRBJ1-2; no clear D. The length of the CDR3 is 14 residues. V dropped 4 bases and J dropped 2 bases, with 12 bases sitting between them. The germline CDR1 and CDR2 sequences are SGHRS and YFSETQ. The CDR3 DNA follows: TGCGCCAGCAGCCCGAACCCGCCCAACTATGGCTACACCTTC. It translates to CASSPNPPNYGYTF.

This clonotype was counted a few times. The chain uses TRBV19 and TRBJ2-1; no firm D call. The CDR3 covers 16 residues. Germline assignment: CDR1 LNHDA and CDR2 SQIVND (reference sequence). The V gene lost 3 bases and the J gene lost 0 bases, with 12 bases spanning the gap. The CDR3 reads CASSIYGFSSYNEQFF. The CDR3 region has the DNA TGTGCCAGTAGTATTTACGGGTTTAGCTCCTACAATGAGCAGTTCTTC.

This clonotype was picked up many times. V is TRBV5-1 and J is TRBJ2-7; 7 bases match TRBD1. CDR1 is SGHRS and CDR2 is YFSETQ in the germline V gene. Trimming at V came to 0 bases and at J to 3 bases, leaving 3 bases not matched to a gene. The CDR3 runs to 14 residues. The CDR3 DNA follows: TGCGCCAGCAGCTTGGCCGGGACAGACTACGAGCAGTACTTC. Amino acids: CASSLAGTDYEQYF.

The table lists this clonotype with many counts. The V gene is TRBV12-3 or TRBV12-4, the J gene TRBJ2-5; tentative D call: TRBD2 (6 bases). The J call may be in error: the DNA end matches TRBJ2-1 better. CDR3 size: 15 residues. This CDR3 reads CASSAAGTINNEQFF. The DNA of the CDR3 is TGTGCCAGCAGCGCCGCGGGGACCATAAACAATGAGCAGTTCTTC.

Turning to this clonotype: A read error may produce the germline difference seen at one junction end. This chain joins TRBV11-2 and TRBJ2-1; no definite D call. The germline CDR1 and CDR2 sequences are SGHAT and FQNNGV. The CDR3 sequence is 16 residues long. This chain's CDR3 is CASSQEELFSYNEQFF. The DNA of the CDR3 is TGCGCCAGCAGCCAAGAGGAGCTATTCTCCTACAATGAGCAGTTCTTC.

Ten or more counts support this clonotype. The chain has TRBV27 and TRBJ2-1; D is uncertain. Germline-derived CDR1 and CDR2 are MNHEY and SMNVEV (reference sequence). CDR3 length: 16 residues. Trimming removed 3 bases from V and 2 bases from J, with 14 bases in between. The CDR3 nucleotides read TGTGCCAGCAGTTTCCGTCGACTCCCCACCTACAATGAGCAGTTCTTC. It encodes CASSFRRLPTYNEQFF.

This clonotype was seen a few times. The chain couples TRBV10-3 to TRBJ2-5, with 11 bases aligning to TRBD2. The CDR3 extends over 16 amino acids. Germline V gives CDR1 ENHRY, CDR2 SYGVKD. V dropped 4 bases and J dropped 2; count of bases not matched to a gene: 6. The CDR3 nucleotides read TGTGCCATCAGTGGAGCTAGCGGGAGGACGCAAGAGACCCAGTACTTC. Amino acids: CAISGASGRTQETQYF.

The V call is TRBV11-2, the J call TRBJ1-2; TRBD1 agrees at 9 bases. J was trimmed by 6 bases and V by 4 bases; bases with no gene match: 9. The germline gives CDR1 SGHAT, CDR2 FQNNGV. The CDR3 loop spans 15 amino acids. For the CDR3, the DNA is TGTGCCAGCAGCTCATTTCAGGACAGGGGTCATGGCTACACCTTC. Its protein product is CASSSFQDRGHGYTF.

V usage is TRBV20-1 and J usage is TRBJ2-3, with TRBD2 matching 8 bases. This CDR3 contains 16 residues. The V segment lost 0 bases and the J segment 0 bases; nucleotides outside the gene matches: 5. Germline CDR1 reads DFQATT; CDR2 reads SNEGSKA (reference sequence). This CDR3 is CSARDRAGDSTDTQYF. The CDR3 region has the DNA TGCAGTGCTAGAGATCGAGCGGGGGATAGCACAGATACGCAGTATTTT.

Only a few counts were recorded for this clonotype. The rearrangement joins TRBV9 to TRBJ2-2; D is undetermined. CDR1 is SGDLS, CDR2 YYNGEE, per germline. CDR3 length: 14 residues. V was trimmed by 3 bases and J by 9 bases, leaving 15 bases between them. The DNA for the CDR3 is TGTGCCAGCAGCGCAAGGACCGCGGTGAGGGAGCTGTTTTTT. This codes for CASSARTAVRELFF.

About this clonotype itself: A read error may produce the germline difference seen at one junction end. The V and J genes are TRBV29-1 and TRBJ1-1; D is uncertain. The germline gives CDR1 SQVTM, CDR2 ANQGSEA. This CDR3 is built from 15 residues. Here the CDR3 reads CSVVPEFLTNSEALF. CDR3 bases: TGCAGCGTTGTTCCCGAATTTCTGACGAACTCTGAAGCTCTCTTT. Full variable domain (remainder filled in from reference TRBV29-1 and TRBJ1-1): SAVISQKPSRDICQRGTSLTIQCQVDSQVTMMFWYRQQPGQSLTLIATANQGSEATYESGFVIDKFPISRPNLTFSTLTVSNMSPEDSSIYLCSVVPEFLTNSEALFGQGTRLTVV.

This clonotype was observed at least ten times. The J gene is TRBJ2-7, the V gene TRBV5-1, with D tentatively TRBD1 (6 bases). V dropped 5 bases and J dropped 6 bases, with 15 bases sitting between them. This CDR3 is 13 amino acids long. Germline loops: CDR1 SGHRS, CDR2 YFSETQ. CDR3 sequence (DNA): TGCGCCAGCAGTTTGACAGGTATTTCCGAGCAGTACTTC. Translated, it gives CASSLTGISEQYF.

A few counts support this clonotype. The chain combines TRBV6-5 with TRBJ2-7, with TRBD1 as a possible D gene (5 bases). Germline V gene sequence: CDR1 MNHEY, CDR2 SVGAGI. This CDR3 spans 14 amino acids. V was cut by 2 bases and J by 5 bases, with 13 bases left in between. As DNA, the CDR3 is TGTGCCAGCAGTTACCTCTCCAGGGTGCACGAGCAGTACTTC. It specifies CASSYLSRVHEQYF.

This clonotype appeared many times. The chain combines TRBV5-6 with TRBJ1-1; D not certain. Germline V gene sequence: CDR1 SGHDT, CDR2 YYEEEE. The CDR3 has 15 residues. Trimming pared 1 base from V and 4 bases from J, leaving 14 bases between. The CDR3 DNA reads TGTGCCAGCAGCTTGTCGGGCAGCCCAGTCACTGAAGCTTTCTTT. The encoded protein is CASSLSGSPVTEAFF.

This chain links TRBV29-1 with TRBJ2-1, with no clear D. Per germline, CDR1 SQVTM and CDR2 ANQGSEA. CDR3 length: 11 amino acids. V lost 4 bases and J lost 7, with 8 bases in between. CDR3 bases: TGCAGCGTTGGGCACACAAATGAGCAGTTCTTC. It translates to CSVGHTNEQFF.

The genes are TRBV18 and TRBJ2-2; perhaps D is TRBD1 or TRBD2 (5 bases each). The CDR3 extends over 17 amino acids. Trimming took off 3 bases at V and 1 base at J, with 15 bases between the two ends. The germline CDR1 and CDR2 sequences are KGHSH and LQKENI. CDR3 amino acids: CASSPLAGTENTGELFF. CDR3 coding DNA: TGTGCCAGCTCACCGCTCGCCGGGACGGAGAACACCGGGGAGCTGTTTTTT.

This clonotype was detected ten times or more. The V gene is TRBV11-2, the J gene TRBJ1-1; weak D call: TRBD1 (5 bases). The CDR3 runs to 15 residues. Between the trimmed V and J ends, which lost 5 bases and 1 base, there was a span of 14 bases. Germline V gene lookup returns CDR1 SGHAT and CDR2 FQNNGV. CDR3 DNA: TGTGCCAGCAGCGCTGCATACAGGAGGAACACTGAAGCTTTCTTT. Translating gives CASSAAYRRNTEAFF.

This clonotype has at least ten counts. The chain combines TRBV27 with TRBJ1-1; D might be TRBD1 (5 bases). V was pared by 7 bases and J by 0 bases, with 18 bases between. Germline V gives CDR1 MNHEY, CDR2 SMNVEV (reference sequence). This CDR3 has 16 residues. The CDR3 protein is CASKRYSRGVNTEAFF. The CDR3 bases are TGTGCCAGCAAACGGTACAGTCGGGGGGTGAACACTGAAGCTTTCTTT.